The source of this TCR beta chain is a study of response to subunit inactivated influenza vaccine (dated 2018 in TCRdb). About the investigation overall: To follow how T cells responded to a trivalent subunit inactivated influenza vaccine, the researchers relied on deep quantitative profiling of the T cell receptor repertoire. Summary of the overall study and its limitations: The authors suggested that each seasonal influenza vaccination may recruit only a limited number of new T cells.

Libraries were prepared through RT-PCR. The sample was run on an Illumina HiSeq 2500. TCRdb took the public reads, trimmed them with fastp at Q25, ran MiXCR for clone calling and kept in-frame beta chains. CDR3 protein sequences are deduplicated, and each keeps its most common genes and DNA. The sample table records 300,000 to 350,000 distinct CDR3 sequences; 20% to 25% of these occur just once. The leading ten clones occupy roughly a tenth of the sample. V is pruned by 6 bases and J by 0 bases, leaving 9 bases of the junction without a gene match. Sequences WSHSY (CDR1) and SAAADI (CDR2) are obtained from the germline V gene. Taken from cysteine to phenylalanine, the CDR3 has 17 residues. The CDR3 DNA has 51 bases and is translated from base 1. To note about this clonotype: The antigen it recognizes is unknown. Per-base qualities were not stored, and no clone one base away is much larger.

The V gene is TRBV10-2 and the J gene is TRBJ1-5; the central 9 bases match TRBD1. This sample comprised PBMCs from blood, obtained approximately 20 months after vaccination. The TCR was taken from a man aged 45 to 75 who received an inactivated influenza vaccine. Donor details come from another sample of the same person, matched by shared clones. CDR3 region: CASRGDRDLYSNQPQHF. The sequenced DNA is TGCGCCAGCAGGGGGGACAGGGACCTCTATAGCAATCAGCCCCAGCATTTT.